The rows below give T cell receptor beta chains drawn from one sample of a study of blood T cell repertoires in COVID-19. The method was immunoSEQ multiplex PCR; TCRdb's version includes in-frame clones alone and lacks a portion of them. The repertoire includes tens of thousands of clones, about 81% of them detected once, and 9.2% sits in the top ten. Sequencing was performed on peripheral blood. The receptor set was obtained from a human donor in a cohort sampled during active COVID-19. Both conserved end residues are part of each CDR3. Fields, in order: V gene, clone size, J gene, CDR3 protein. The listing skips clone size in some rows; elsewhere it reads once, few, many or a size class.

TRBV29-1,-,TRBJ2-7,CSVEVGLRGPYEQYF
TRBV5-4,-,TRBJ2-1,CASSGSTEDRQFF
TRBV18,-,TRBJ2-1,CASSRASGPYNEQFF
TRBV7-3,few,TRBJ2-5,CASSLGTSGRETQYF
TRBV15,-,TRBJ1-4,CATSVLGQGSEKLFF
TRBV2,once,TRBJ1-4,CASSEGTPRNEKLFF
TRBV12-3/TRBV12-4,-,TRBJ1-1,CASSLRLGGEAFF
TRBV30,-,TRBJ2-1,CAAGGDSTYNEQFF
TRBV10-3,-,TRBJ2-3,CAISGGPGGADTQYF
TRBV28,-,TRBJ1-1,CASSRGLGTEAFF
TRBV5-6,few,TRBJ1-3,CASSIRGNSGNTIYF
TRBV5-6,few,TRBJ2-1,CASSPGVLAASYNEQFF
TRBV15,few,TRBJ2-2,CATSRDLEAGELFF
TRBV7-6,few,TRBJ1-1,CASSLERNTEAFF
TRBV24-1,-,TRBJ2-1,CATSDPLRESRYNEQFF
TRBV7-3,-,TRBJ2-3,CASRRSPGGSGSGSADTQYF
TRBV5-5,-,TRBJ1-2,CASSLGGNYGYTF
TRBV9,-,TRBJ1-4,CASSVKGMGEKLFF